This passage covers 19 T cell receptor beta chains from one sample sequenced in a study of shared clonotypes between healthy human individuals. Sequencing was performed with immunoSEQ multiplex PCR; in TCRdb, only in-frame clones are kept and a portion is missing. The sample holds millions of clones, about 92% seen once. Naive CD8 cells were CD45RO-negative, positively selected for CCR7, excluding terminally differentiated effector memory CD45RA+ cells. Sequencing was performed on naive CD8+ T cells from PBMCs. These receptors all come from a man younger than 35 in good health. Some clones in this sample may be carry-over from other donors' samples.

This clone was observed a single time. The V gene is TRBV2, the J gene TRBJ1-1, with D perhaps TRBD1 (5 bases). The CDR3 runs 17 residues. Germline lookup yields CDR1 SNHLY and CDR2 FYNNEI. Trimming pared 6 bases from V and 6 bases from J, leaving 26 bases between. CDR3 bases: TGTGCCAGCAGCTTTGGACGGGGCGCAGCCAGTGTGGCTGAAGCTTTCTTT. It translates to CASSFGRGAASVAEAFF. The whole variable domain, filled in from reference TRBV2 and TRBJ1-1, reads EPEVTQTPSHQVTQMGQEVILRCVPISNHLYFYWYRQILGQKVEFLVSFYNNEISEKSEIFDDQFSVERPDGSNFTLKIRSTKLEDSAMYFCASSFGRGAASVAEAFFGQGTRLTVV.

This clone is a singleton in its sample. The J gene is TRBJ2-3, the V gene TRBV10-2, with no clear D. The CDR3 is made up of 16 amino acids. Trimming left V 0 bases short and J 6 bases short, with 16 bases between. CDR1 WSHSY and CDR2 SAAADI come from the germline V gene. The CDR3: CASSESTEIGMDTQYF. In nucleotides, the CDR3 is TGCGCCAGCAGTGAGTCGACGGAAATAGGGATGGATACGCAGTATTTT.

With regard to this clone: This specimen includes other DNA sequences encoding the same CDR3. The chain recombines TRBV6-5 with TRBJ2-2; weak D call: TRBD1 (6 bases). Germline assignment: CDR1 MNHEY and CDR2 SVGAGI. This CDR3 is built from 15 residues. The V gene lost 0 bases and the J gene lost 4 bases, with 9 bases spanning the gap. The CDR3 is CASSYSQGPTGELFF. CDR3 nucleotides: TGTGCCAGCAGTTACTCGCAGGGGCCCACCGGGGAGCTGTTTTTT.

This clone came up once. The CDR3 loop reads CASSYGQGSYEQYF. CDR3 nucleotide sequence: TGCGCCAGCAGCTACGGACAGGGTTCATACGAGCAGTACTTC. The chain links TRBV4-1 to TRBJ2-7; 8 nucleotides match TRBD1. The V gene's germline CDR1 is MGHRA and CDR2 YSYEKL. V dropped 5 bases and J dropped 4; count of bases not matched to a gene: 7. This CDR3 has 14 residues.

This clone turned up a few times. The chain is built from TRBV6-1 and TRBJ1-1; D is perhaps TRBD1 (6 bases). The V gene lost 4 bases and the J gene lost 6 bases, with 21 bases spanning the gap. This CDR3 is built from 16 residues. Germline V CDR1 and CDR2: MNHNS, SASEGT. In DNA, the CDR3 is TGTGCCAGCAGTGGGGGGCGGTGGGCGGTTAGAGCTGAAGCTTTCTTT. The encoded protein is CASSGGRWAVRAEAFF.

The J gene is TRBJ2-5, the V gene TRBV11-2; no clear D. Germline V CDR1 and CDR2: SGHAT, FQNNGV. V lost 4 bases to trimming and J lost 0 bases, with 15 bases between them. The CDR3 has 16 residues. The CDR3 is CASSSLSGLYQETQYF. CDR3 in DNA: TGTGCCAGCAGCTCCCTTTCGGGCCTGTACCAAGAGACCCAGTACTTC.

This chain connects TRBV30 to TRBJ2-5; D is unclear. The J call may be incorrect, as the DNA end agrees better with TRBJ2-7. CDR1 and CDR2 (germline): GTSNPN, SVGIG (reference sequence). The CDR3 spans 12 residues. CDR3 in amino acids: CAWSIIVHEQYF. In DNA form, the CDR3 reads TGTGCCTGGAGTATTATAGTCCACGAGCAGTACTTC.

The chain combines TRBV7-6 with TRBJ2-1; D not resolved. V was trimmed by 5 bases and J by 0 bases, leaving 11 bases between them. This CDR3 is built from 15 residues. Germline CDR1 reads SGHVS; CDR2 reads FNYEAQ. CDR3 amino acids: CASSIDGFSYNEQFF. The DNA of the CDR3 is TGTGCCAGCAGCATCGACGGGTTCTCCTACAATGAGCAGTTCTTC.

The chain recombines TRBV7-8 with TRBJ2-7; a weak D match, TRBD2 (6 bases). V dropped 1 base and J dropped 6 bases, with 16 bases sitting between them. CDR1 and CDR2 (germline): SGHVS, FQNEAQ. The CDR3 length is 15 residues. The CDR3 DNA reads as TGTGCCAGCAGCTTAGTGGGGGAGGTTTTACCCGAGCAGTACTTC. It is translated as CASSLVGEVLPEQYF.

J is TRBJ2-7 and V is TRBV14; D gene uncertain. Germline assignment: CDR1 SGHDN and CDR2 FVKESK. The ends were cut back, 3 bases at V and 6 bases at J, with 9 bases in the middle. The CDR3 loop spans 12 amino acids. For the CDR3, the DNA is TGTGCCAGCAGCCACGGGTACCGCGAGCAGTACTTC. This sequence encodes CASSHGYREQYF.

J is TRBJ2-4 and V is TRBV27; a weak D match, TRBD2 (6 bases). The V end lost 5 bases, the J end lost 5 bases, and 16 bases lay between the germline ends. Germline V gene sequence: CDR1 MNHEY, CDR2 SMNVEV (reference sequence). The CDR3 sequence is 15 residues long. CDR3 sequence: CASSPSWGEQNIQYF. CDR3 DNA: TGTGCCAGCAGTCCCTCGTGGGGGGAACAAAACATTCAGTACTTC.

Note on this clone: The junction shows a germline mismatch at one end, possibly a read error. The rearrangement uses TRBV14 and TRBJ2-7; D unclear. The CDR3 runs to 14 residues. CDR1 SGHDN and CDR2 FVKESK come from the germline V gene. The chain's CDR3 is CASSQGIGPFEQYF. For the CDR3, the DNA is TGTGCCAGCAGTCAAGGTATAGGTCCATTCGAGCAGTACTTC. Drawing the rest from reference TRBV14 and TRBJ2-7, the complete variable domain is EAGVTQFPSHSVIEKGQTVTLRCDPISGHDNLYWYRRVMGKEIKFLLHFVKESKQDESGMPNNRFLAERTGGTYSTLKVQPAELEDSGVYFCASSQGIGPFEQYFGPGTRLTVT.

This clone was seen only a few times. The V gene is TRBV9, the J gene TRBJ1-1; D is unresolved. The CDR3 extends over 12 amino acids. The V end was cut by 3 bases, the J end by 5 bases, with 8 bases between. In germline, CDR1 is SGDLS, CDR2 YYNGEE. The CDR3 DNA reads as TGTGCCAGCAGCGCGATTTCTACTGAAGCTTTCTTT. Translating it yields CASSAISTEAFF.

This clone appeared a single time. The identical CDR3 is also encoded by other nucleotide sequences in the sample. The gene calls are TRBV27 and TRBJ1-2; D remains ambiguous. From germline, CDR1 is MNHEY and CDR2 SMNVEV (reference sequence). This CDR3 comprises 13 residues. Trimming cost V 5 bases and J 4 bases, with 11 bases left between them. CDR3 region: CASSPSSGYGYTF. The CDR3 nucleotides read TGTGCCAGCAGTCCTTCCTCGGGCTATGGCTACACCTTC.

CDR3 DNA sequence: TGTGCCAGCAGCTGGGGACGGGGCTCCTATGGCTACACCTTC. Translation gives CASSWGRGSYGYTF. The chain carries TRBV7-6 and TRBJ1-2; D may be TRBD1 (5 bases). The V end was cut by 4 bases, the J end by 4 bases, with 13 bases between. This CDR3 region has 14 residues. Looked up from germline, CDR1 is SGHVS and CDR2 is FNYEAQ.

This clone was detected once. This sequence joins TRBV27 and TRBJ2-4; D perhaps matches TRBD1 (5 bases). Germline-derived CDR1 and CDR2 are MNHEY and SMNVEV (reference sequence). V lost 6 bases and J 0 bases, leaving 15 bases between the germline ends. CDR3 length equals 16 residues. CDR3 amino acids: CASRGPTRLAKNIQYF. CDR3 in DNA: TGTGCCAGCAGGGGGCCGACGCGACTAGCCAAAAACATTCAGTACTTC.

As regards this clone: The sample carries other DNA sequences with the same CDR3. The V and J genes are TRBV9 and TRBJ2-1, with D tentatively TRBD1 or TRBD2 (5 bases each). The V gene's germline CDR1 is SGDLS and CDR2 YYNGEE. Trimming removed 7 bases from V and 0 bases from J, with 11 bases in between. The CDR3 is 14 amino acids. CDR3 loop: CASSGASSYNEQFF. CDR3 nucleotide sequence: TGTGCCAGCTCCGGGGCAAGCTCCTACAATGAGCAGTTCTTC.

V is TRBV27 and J is TRBJ2-2; weak D call: TRBD1 (5 bases). V was shortened by 5 bases and J by 6 bases, with 13 bases between the two germline ends. There are 14 residues in the CDR3. CDR1 and CDR2 from the germline V gene are MNHEY and SMNVEV (reference sequence). CDR3 in DNA: TGTGCCAGCAGTCCCCCAGGGTGGGCCGGGGAGCTGTTTTTT. This gives the protein CASSPPGWAGELFF.

The genes are TRBV7-9 and TRBJ1-3, with D tentatively TRBD1 (6 bases). V shed 3 bases and J shed 0 bases, with 15 bases lying between them. The germline V gene has CDR1 SEHNR and CDR2 FQNEAQ (reference sequence). CDR3 size: 17 residues. The CDR3 nucleotides are TGTGCCAGCAGCTTCCCCACGGGGGCGACCTCTGGAAACACCATATATTTT. Its translation is CASSFPTGATSGNTIYF.